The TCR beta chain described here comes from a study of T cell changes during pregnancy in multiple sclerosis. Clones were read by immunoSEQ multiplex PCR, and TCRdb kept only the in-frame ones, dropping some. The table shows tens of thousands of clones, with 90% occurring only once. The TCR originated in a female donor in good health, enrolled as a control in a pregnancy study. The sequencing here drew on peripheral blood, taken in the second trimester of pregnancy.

This CDR3 is CASSSGTSGSGETQYF. As DNA, the CDR3 is TGCGCCAGCAGCTCCGGGACTAGCGGGAGCGGGGAGACCCAGTACTTC. This chain joins TRBV5-1 and TRBJ2-5; the match to TRBD2 covers 14 bases. This CDR3 is built from 16 residues. Unmatched junction bases numbered 6, after V lost 3 bases and J lost 5 bases. The germline V gene encodes CDR1 SGHRS and CDR2 YFSETQ.